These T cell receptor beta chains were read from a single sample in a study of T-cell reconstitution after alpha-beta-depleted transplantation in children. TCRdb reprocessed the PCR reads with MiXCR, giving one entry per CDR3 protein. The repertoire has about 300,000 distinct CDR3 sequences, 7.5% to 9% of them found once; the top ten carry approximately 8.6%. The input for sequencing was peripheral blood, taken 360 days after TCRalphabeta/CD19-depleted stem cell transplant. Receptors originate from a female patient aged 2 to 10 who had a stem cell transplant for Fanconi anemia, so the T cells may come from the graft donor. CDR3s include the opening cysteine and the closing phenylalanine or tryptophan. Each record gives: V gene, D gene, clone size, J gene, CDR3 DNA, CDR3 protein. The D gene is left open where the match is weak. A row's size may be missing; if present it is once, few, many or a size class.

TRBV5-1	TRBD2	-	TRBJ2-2	TGCGCCAGCAGCTTGTTGGTTAGCGGGGGAATCGGGGAGCTGTTTTTT	CASSLLVSGGIGELFF
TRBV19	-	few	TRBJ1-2	TGTGCCAGTAGTTGGCGGAGCTATGGCTACACCTTC	CASSWRSYGYTF
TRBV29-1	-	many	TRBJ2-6	TGCAGCGTTGCAGTCCCCCAATCGCCGTCTGGGGCCAACGTCCTGACTTTC	CSVAVPQSPSGANVLTF
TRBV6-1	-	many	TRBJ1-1	TGTGCCAGCAGTCTAAAGGGCGACGGAGTAGAAGCTTTCTTT	CASSLKGDGVEAFF
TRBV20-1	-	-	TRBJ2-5	TGCAGTGCTAGGGGGGCCAGAGAGACCCAGTACTTC	CSARGARETQYF
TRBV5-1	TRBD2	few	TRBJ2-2	TGCGCCAGCAGCTTCAAGCGGGGCACCGGGGAGCTGTTTTTT	CASSFKRGTGELFF
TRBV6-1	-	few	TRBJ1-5	TGTGCCAGCTCGGGAAGCCCTTATAGCAATCAGCCCCAGCATTTT	CASSGSPYSNQPQHF
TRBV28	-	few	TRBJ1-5	TGTGCCAGCAGTTTACTCGACGGGAATCAGCCCCAGCATTTT	CASSLLDGNQPQHF
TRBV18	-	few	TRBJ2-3	TGTGCCAGCTCACCCATCCGGGCGCCAGATACGCAGTATTTT	CASSPIRAPDTQYF
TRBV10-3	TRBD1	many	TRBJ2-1	TGTGCCATCAGTGACCCTTCCCAGGGGGCTAGTTACAATGAGCAGTTCTTC	CAISDPSQGASYNEQFF
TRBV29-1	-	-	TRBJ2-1	TGCAGCGTTGAGAGGGTTGATCGTGGCAATGAGCAGTTCTTC	CSVERVDRGNEQFF
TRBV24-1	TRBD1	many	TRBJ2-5	TGTGCCACCAGTGATTTGGTACAGGGGGTAGAGACCCAGTACTTC	CATSDLVQGVETQYF
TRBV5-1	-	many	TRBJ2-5	TGCGCCAGCAGCTTGGTCCTTGGGGAGACCCAGTACTTC	CASSLVLGETQYF
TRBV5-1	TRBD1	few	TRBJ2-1	TGCGCCAGCGGCCGGGACAGGGTTATCGGGCAGTTCTTC	CASGRDRVIGQFF
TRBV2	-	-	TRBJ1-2	TGTGCCAGCAGTTGGACGGGCGATTCTAACTATGGCTACACCTTC	CASSWTGDSNYGYTF
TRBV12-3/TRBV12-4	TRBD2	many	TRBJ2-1	TGTGCCAGCAGCCCGCAACTAGCGGGGGGATACAATGAGCAGTTCTTC	CASSPQLAGGYNEQFF
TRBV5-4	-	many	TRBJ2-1	TGTGCCAGCAGCTTGGGGGGGGCGGGAACGTACAATGAGCAGTTCTTC	CASSLGGAGTYNEQFF
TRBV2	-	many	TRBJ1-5	TGTGCCAGCAGTGGACAGACTTATCAGCCCCAGCATTTT	CASSGQTYQPQHF
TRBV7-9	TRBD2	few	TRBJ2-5	TGTGCCAGCAGCTTAGGAGCGGGGGCCCAGTACTTC	CASSLGAGAQYF
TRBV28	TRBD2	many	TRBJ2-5	TGTGCCAGCACCGTAGCGGGGGGTGATCAAGAGACCCAGTACTTC	CASTVAGGDQETQYF
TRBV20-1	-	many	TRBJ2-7	TGCAGTGCCACGAGGGGTCACCCCCCAGGACCCTACGAGCAGTACTTC	CSATRGHPPGPYEQYF
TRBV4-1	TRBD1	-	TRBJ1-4	TGCGCCAGCACCACGACGGGACAGTTAAATGAAAAACTGTTTTTT	CASTTTGQLNEKLFF
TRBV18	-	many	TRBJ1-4	TGTGCCAGCTCACTGGATTCGAAGGAGAAACTGTTTTTT	CASSLDSKEKLFF
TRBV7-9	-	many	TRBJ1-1	TGTGCCAGCAGCCCCAGGCCCTGGAACACTGAAGCTTTCTTT	CASSPRPWNTEAFF
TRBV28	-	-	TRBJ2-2	TGTGCCAGCAGGGCCCGGACAGGGGAGCTGTTTTTT	CASRARTGELFF
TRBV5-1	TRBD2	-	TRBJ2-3	TGCGCCAGCAGCTTCGGGGGGTGGGCCACAGATACGCAGTATTTT	CASSFGGWATDTQYF
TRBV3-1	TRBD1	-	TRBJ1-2	TGTGCCAGCAGTCGCAATCTCAGGGGGATCGGTGGCTACACCTTC	CASSRNLRGIGGYTF
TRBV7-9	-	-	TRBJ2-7	TGTGCCAGCAGCTTGGGGGCGGAAACCTACAAGCAGTACTTC	CASSLGAETYKQYF
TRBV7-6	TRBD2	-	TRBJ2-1	TGTGCCAGCAGCCGACCTAGCGGGGGGGCCTCCTACAATGAGCAGTTCTTC	CASSRPSGGASYNEQFF
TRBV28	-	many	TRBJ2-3	TGTGCCAGCAGTTTAGGTCAAGGGGGGCCGAGCACAGATACGCAGTATTTT	CASSLGQGGPSTDTQYF
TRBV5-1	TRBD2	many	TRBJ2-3	TGCGCCAGCAGCTTGGACGGACTAGCGGGGGTCACAGATACGCAGTATTTT	CASSLDGLAGVTDTQYF
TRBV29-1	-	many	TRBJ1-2	TGCAGCGTTGATGGGGGAGTCGACTATGGCTACACCTTC	CSVDGGVDYGYTF
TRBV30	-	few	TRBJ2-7	TGTGCCTGGATTTCCGCAGTGTCCTACGAGCAGTACTTC	CAWISAVSYEQYF
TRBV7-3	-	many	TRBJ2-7	TGTGCCAGCAGCTCACCGCCGGGGGAGCAGTACTTC	CASSSPPGEQYF
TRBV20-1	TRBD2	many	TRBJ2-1	TGCAGTGCAACGAGCGGGGGGGGACGAAATGAGCAGTTCTTC	CSATSGGGRNEQFF